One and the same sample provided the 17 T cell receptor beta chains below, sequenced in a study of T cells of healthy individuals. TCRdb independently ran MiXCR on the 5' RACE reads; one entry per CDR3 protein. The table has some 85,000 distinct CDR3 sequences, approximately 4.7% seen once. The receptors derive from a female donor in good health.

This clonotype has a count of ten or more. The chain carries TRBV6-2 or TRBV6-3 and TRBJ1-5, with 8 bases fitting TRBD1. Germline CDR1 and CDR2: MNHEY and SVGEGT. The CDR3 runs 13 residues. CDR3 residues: CASGTGRNQPQHF. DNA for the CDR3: TGTGCATCAGGGACAGGAAGGAATCAGCCCCAGCATTTT.

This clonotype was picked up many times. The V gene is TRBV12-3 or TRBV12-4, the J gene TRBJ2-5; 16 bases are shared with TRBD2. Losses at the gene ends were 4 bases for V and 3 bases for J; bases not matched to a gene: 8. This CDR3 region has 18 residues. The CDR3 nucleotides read TGTGCCAGCAGTTCCGGGACTAGCGGGAGGGTAATCGAAGAGACCCAGTACTTC. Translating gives CASSSGTSGRVIEETQYF.

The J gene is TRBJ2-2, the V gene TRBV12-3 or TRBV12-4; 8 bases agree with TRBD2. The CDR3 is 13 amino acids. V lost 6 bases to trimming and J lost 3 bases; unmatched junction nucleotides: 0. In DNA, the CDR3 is TGTGCCAGCAGGCGGGGGGACACCGGGGAGCTGTTTTTT. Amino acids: CASRRGDTGELFF.

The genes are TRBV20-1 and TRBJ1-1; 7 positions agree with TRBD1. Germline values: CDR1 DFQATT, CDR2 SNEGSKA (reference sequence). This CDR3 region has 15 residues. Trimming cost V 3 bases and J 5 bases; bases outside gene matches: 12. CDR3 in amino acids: CSASPRGFGMTEAFF. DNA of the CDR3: TGCAGTGCTAGTCCCAGGGGGTTCGGGATGACTGAAGCTTTCTTT.

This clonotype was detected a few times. This CDR3 reads CASSPKPGTSGSYQYF. For the CDR3, the DNA is TGTGCCAGCAGCCCCAAACCCGGGACTAGCGGGAGTTATCAGTACTTC. J is TRBJ2-4 and V is TRBV7-9; 14 bases are a match to TRBD2. Germline V gives CDR1 SEHNR, CDR2 FQNEAQ (reference sequence). With V trimmed by 5 bases and J by 12 bases, 12 bases remained unmatched. CDR3 length: 16 amino acids.

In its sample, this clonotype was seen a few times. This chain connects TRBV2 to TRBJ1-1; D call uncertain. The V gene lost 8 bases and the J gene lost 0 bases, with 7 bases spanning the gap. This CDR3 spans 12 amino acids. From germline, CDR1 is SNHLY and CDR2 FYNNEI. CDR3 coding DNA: TGTGCCAGCGGTAAGATGAACACTGAAGCTTTCTTT. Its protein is CASGKMNTEAFF.

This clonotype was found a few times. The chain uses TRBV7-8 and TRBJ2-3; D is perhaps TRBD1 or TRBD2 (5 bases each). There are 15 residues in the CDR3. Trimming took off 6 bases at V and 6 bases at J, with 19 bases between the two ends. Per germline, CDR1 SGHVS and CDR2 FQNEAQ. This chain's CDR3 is CASRHRRDLTDTQYF. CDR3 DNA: TGTGCCAGCAGACACCGACGGGACCTAACGGATACGCAGTATTTT.

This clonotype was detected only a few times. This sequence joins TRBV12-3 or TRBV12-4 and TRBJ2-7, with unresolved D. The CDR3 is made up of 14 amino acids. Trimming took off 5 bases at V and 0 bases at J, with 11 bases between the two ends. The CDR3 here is CASSTDINSYEQYF. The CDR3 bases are TGTGCCAGCAGTACCGACATAAACTCCTACGAGCAGTACTTC.

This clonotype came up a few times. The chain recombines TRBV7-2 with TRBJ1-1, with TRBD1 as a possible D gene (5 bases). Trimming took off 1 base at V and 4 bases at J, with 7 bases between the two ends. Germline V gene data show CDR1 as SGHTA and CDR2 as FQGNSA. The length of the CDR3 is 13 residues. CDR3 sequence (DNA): TGTGCCAGCAGCTTAGTAGACAGCACTGAAGCTTTCTTT. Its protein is CASSLVDSTEAFF.

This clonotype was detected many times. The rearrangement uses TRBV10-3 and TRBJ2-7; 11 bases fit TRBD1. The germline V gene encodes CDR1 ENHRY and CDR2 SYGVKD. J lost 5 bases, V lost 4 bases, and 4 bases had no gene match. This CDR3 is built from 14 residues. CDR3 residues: CAISAGQGVNEQYF. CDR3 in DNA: TGTGCCATCAGTGCGGGACAGGGGGTAAACGAGCAGTACTTC.

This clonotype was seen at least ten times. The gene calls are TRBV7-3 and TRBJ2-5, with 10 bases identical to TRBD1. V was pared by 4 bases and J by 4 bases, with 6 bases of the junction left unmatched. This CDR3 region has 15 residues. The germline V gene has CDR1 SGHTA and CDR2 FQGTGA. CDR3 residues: CASSSLGQGGETQYF. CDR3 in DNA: TGTGCCAGCAGCTCCCTTGGACAGGGGGGAGAGACCCAGTACTTC.

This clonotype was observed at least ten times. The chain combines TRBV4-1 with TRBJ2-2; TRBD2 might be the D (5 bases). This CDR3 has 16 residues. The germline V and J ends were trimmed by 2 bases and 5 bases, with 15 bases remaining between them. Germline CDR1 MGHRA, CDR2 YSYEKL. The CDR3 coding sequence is TGCGCCAGCAGCCAAACGAGGGTATCGAGAACCGGGGAGCTGTTTTTT. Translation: CASSQTRVSRTGELFF.

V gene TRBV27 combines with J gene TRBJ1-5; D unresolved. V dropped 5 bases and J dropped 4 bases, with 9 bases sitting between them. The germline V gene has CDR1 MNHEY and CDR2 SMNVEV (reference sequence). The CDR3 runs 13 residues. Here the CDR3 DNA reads TGTGCCAGCAGTAATAGGGAGAATCAGCCCCAGCATTTT. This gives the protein CASSNRENQPQHF.

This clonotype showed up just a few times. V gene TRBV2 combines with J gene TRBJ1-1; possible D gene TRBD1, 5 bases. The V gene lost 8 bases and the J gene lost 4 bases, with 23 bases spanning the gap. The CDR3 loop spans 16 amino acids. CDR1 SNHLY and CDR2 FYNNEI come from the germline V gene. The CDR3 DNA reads TGTGCCAGCGCCAGTCCCCCTGGGGGGGGGACCACTGAAGCTTTCTTT. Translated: CASASPPGGGTTEAFF.

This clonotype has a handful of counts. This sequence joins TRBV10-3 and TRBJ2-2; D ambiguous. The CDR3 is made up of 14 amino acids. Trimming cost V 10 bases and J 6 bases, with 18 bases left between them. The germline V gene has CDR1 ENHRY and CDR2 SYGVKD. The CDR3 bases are TGTGCCACCACCAACGAAGGATCCCCCGGGGAGCTGTTTTTT. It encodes CATTNEGSPGELFF.

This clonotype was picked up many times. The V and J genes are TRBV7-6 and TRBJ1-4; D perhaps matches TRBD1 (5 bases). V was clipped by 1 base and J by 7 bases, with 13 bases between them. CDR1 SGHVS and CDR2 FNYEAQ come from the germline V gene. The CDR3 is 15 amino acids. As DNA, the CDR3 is TGTGCCAGCAGCTTAGTCGTGGGGGACGGTGAAAAACTGTTTTTT. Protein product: CASSLVVGDGEKLFF.

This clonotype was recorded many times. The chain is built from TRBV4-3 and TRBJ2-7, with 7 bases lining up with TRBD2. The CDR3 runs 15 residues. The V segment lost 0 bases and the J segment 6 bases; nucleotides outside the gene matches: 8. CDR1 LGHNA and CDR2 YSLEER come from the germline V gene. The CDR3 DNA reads TGCGCCAGCAGCCAAGATGGGGGGAGGACTAGCGAGCAGTACTTC. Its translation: CASSQDGGRTSEQYF.